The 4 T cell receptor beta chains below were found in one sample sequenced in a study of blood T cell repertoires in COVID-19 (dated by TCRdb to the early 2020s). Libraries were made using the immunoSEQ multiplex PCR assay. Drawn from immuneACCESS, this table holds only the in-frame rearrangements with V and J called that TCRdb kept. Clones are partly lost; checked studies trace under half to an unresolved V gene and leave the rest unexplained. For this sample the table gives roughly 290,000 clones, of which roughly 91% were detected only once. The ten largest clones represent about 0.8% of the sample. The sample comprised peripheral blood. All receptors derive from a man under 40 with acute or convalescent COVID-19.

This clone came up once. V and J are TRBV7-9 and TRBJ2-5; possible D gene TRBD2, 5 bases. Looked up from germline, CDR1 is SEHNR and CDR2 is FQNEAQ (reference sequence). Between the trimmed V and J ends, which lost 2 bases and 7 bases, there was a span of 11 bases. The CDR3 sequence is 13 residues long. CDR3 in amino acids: CASSLSSWGTQYF. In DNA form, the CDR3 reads TGTGCCAGCAGCTTATCTAGCTGGGGGACCCAGTACTTC.

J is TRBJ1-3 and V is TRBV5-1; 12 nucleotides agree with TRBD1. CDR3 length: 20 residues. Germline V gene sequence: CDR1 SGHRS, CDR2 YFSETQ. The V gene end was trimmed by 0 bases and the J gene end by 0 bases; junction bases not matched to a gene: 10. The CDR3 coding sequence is TGCGCCAGCAGCTTGGGACCGGGACAGGGGGCACTCGGCTCTGGAAACACCATATATTTT. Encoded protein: CASSLGPGQGALGSGNTIYF.

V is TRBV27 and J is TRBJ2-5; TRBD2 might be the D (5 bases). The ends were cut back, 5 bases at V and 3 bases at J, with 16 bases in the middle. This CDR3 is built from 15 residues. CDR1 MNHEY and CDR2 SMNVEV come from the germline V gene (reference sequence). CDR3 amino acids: CASSTRTGKEETQYF. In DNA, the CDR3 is TGTGCCAGCAGTACCCGGACTGGTAAAGAAGAGACCCAGTACTTC.

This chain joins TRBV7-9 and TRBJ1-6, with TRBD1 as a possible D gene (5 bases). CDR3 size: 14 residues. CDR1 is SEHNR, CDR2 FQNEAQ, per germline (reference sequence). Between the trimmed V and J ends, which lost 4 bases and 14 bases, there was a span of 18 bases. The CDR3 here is CASSWAGTGEALHF. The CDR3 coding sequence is TGTGCCAGCAGCTGGGCCGGGACCGGGGAGGCCCTCCACTTT.